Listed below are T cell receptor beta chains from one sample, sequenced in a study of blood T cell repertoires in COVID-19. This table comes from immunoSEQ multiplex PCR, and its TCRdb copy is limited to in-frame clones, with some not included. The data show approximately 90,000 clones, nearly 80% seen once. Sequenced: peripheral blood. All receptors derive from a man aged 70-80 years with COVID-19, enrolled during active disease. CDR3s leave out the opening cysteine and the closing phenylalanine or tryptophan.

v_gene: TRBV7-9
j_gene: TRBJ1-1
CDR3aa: ASSFNNQVSEAF

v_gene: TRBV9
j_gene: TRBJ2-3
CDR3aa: ASSVVGQGGPDTQY

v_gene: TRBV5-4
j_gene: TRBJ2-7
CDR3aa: ASSLDSSEQY

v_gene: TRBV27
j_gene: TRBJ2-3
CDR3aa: ASTRRGSDTQY

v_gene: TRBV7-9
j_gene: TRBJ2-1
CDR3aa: ASSLSGGGGNEQF

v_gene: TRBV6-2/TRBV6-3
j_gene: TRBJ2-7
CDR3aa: ASSPHSPSYEQY

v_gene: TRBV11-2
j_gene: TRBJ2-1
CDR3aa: ASSHPGGRANEQF

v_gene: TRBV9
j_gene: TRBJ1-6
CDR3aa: ASSVSQGGVGSPLH

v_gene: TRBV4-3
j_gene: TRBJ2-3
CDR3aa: ASSLLPGADTQY

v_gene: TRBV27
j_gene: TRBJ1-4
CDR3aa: ASAGLINEKLF

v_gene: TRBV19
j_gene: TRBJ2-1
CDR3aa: ASSTGFDEQF

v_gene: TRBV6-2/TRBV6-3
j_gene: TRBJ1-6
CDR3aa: ASSADRGRLGSPLH

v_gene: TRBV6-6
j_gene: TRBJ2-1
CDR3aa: ASSVDGGTGEQF

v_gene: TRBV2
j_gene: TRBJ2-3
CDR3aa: ATGAGDTQY

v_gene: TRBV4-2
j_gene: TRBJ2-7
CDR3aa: ASSQGSGGGYEQY

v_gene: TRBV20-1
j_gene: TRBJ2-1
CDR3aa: SASNQRGNNEQF

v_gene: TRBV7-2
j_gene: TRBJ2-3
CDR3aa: ASRLGGGGRPDTQY

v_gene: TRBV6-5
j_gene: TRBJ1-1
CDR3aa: ASSYWGQSSKPEAF

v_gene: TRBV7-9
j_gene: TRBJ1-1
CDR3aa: ASSSSGGPTEAF

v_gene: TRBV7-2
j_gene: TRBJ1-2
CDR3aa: ASSLDSLYYGYT

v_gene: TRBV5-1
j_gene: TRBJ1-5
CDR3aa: ASSHGTGNQPQH

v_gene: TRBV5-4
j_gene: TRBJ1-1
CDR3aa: ASSLLAGNTEAF

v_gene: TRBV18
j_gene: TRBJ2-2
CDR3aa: ASSPKQGIGELF

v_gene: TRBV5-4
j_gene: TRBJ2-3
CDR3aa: ASSLLYTDTQY

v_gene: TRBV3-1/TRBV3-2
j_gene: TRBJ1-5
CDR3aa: ASSLDRGRSNQPQH

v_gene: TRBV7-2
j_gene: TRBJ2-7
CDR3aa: ASSLLKTGGVYEQY

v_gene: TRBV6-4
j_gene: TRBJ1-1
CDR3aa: ASRPPGQGTKMAF

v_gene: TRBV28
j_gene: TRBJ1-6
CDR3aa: ASSLYFLGGYSPLH

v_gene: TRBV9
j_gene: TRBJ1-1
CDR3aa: ASSATGMNTEAF

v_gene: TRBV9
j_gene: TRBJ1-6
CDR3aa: ASSALGLQGSPLH

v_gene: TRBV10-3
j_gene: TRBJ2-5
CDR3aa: AIGLAGEETQY

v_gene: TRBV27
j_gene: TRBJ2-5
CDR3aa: ASGPSGSGLYQETQY

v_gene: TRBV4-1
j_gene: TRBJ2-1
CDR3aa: ASSPLGGEQF

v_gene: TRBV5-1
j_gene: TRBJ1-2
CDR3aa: ASSPDRRNNYGYT

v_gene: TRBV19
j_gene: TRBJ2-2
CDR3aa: ASSPGHSTPGELF

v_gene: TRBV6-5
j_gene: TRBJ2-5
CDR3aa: ASSYGHHTSQETQY

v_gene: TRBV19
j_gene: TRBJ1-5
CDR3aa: ASSISQGINSNQPQH

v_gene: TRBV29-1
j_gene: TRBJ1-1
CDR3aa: SVSLGTSNTEAF

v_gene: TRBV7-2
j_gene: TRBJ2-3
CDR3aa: ASSFGQGTDTQY

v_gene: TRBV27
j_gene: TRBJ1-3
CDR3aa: ASSLGQGANTIY

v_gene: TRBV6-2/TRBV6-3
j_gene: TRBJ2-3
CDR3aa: ASSQALLGRDTQY

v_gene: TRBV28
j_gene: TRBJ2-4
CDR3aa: ASSFRGGGTRAKNIQY

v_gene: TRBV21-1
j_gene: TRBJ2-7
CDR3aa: ASSWPRDRASGEQY

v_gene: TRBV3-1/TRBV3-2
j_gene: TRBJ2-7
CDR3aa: ASSPTPGQGQSYYEQY

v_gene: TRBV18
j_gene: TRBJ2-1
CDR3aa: ASSPPLSGVYNEQF

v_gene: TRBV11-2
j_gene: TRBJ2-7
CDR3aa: ASSFVTHEQY

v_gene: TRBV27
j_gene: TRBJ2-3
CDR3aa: ASQTRLTSTDTQY